This entry features one T cell receptor (beta chain) sequence. What it binds is not known. The data originate from a study of CD8+CD57+ T cells in acquired aplastic anemia. The template used for profiling TCR beta VDJ and CDR3 was genomic DNA. TCRdb re-derived calls from the reads in MiXCR, one entry per CDR3 protein. The repertoire holds about 220,000 distinct CDR3 sequences, with 34% as singletons. Study-level findings and limits: Patients and controls were found to share 25 to 35 CD8+ CDR3 sequences.

Sequences were obtained from sorted CD4+, CD8+, or CD8+CD57+ T cells (not recorded which) from PBMCs. The TCR sequence derives from a human donor in good health, serving as a control.

The CDR3 nucleotides read TGCGCCAGCAGTGAGTCGGGGGACCAAGATACGCAGTTCTTC. This gives the protein CASSESGDQDTQFF. The rearrangement uses TRBV10-1 and TRBJ2-1; D may correspond to TRBD1 or TRBD2 (5 bases each). Trimming left V 0 bases short and J 12 bases short, with 15 bases between. This CDR3 is 14 amino acids long. Germline CDR1 is WNHNN and CDR2 is SYGVQD (reference sequence).